Listed below are T cell receptor beta chains from one sample, sequenced in a study of T-cell reconstitution after alpha-beta-depleted transplantation in children. TCRdb reprocessed the PCR reads via MiXCR and lists one record per CDR3 protein. There are more than 500,000 distinct CDR3 sequences in the sample; roughly 10% occur only once, and 13% to 15% lies in the top ten. Sequences were derived from PBMCs, mostly from graft donor cells, sampled 180 days after TCRalphabeta/CD19-depleted stem cell transplant. The receptors were gathered from a female patient aged 2-9 years who had a stem cell transplant for aplastic anemia, so the T cells may come from the graft donor. Both conserved end residues are trimmed from each CDR3. Fields, in order: J gene, V gene, CDR3 protein.

>TRBJ2-1|TRBV12-3/TRBV12-4
ASAAGTRGSYNEQF
>TRBJ1-1|TRBV5-1
ASSPGQGANTEAF
>TRBJ1-5|TRBV7-2
ASSLGPTHNQPQH
>TRBJ2-7|TRBV28
ASSAPGRGRVYEQY
>TRBJ1-4|TRBV20-1
SALKAGEGEKLF
>TRBJ2-1|TRBV14
ASSHRGLDGRVPSNEQF
>TRBJ2-5|TRBV7-2
ASSRRQGETQY
>TRBJ1-4|TRBV10-2
ASSGTGEEKLF
>TRBJ2-1|TRBV5-1
ASSLDLAGGLNEQF
>TRBJ2-1|TRBV12-3/TRBV12-4
ASGLSGGYNEQF
>TRBJ1-3|TRBV30
ACMPGQENLRRSGNTIY
>TRBJ2-1|TRBV20-1
SARPLTRQVYNEQF
>TRBJ2-1|TRBV19
ASSIVWAGGSYNEQF
>TRBJ2-7|TRBV30
AWSVRGPNYEQY
>TRBJ2-2|TRBV24-1
ATGQGATGELF
>TRBJ1-2|TRBV20-1
SARDGTTYGYT
>TRBJ1-2|TRBV4-2
ASSQEPGGNLGGYT
>TRBJ2-1|TRBV19
ASSNLPSSYNEQF
>TRBJ1-1|TRBV20-1
SATAQTGDTEAF
>TRBJ1-4|TRBV24-1
ATSDSTEKRLF
>TRBJ1-1|TRBV6-1
ASNRPGTEAF
>TRBJ2-5|TRBV20-1
SARGREVVETQY
>TRBJ2-7|TRBV29-1
SVDLRGTGAYEQY
>TRBJ1-5|TRBV6-1
ASSWTGAPVSNQPQH
>TRBJ2-7|TRBV12-3/TRBV12-4
ASSIPGTTYEQY
>TRBJ1-2|TRBV28
ASSVGTGYGYT
>TRBJ2-7|TRBV7-9
ASSLAGTPSYEQY
>TRBJ2-1|TRBV7-3
ASSPRGGAINEQF
>TRBJ2-1|TRBV4-1
ASSQEGQGYNEQF
>TRBJ2-2|TRBV7-2
ASSSVAGVFAGELF
>TRBJ2-3|TRBV29-1
SVATRLATDTQY
>TRBJ1-5|TRBV24-1
ATSDAGTGAYQPQH
>TRBJ2-5|TRBV12-3/TRBV12-4
ASSLVTDQETQY
>TRBJ2-7|TRBV6-2/TRBV6-3
ASSYPTVYEQY
>TRBJ1-5|TRBV11-2
ASSFSGGQGPGQPQH
>TRBJ2-4|TRBV18
ASSPTGVGIQY
>TRBJ2-4|TRBV29-1
SAGAGWDIQY
>TRBJ2-7|TRBV29-1
SGSAGTGSYEQY
>TRBJ2-1|TRBV9
ASSVVLGARYNEQF
>TRBJ1-3|TRBV7-2
ASSLPRGSGNTIY
>TRBJ2-1|TRBV20-1
SARELLARYNEQF